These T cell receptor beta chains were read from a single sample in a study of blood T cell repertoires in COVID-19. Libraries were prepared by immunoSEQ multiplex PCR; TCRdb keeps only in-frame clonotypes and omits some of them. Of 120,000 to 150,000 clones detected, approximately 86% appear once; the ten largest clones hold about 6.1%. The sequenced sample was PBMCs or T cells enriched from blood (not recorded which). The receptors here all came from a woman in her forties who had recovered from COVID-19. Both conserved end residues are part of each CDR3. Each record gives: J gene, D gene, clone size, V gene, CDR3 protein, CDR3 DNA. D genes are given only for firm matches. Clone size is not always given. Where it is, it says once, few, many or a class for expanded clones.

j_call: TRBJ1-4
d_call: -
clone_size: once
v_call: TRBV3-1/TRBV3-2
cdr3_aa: CASSQGRSGSEKLFF
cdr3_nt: TGTGCCAGCAGCCAGGGGAGGTCGGGTAGTGAAAAACTGTTTTTT

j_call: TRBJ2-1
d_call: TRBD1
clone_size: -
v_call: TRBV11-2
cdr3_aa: CASSVTGTGGNEQFF
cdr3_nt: TGTGCCAGCAGCGTAACCGGGACAGGGGGCAATGAGCAGTTCTTC

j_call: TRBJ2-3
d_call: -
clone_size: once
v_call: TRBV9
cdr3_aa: CASSVSSSGSAGSGSTDTQYF
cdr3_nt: TGTGCCAGCAGCGTTTCAAGCTCCGGTAGTGCGGGGAGCGGGAGCACAGATACGCAGTATTTT

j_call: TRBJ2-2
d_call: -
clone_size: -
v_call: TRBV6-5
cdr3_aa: CASTGQYSMSGELFF
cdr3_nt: TGTGCCAGCACTGGACAGTATTCCATGTCCGGGGAGCTGTTTTTT

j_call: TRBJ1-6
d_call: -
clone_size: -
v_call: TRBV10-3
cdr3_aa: CAISLGQDNSPLHF
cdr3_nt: TGTGCCATCAGTCTCGGACAAGATAATTCACCCCTCCACTTT

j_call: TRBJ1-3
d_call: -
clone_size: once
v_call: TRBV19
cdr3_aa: CASSIRETSSGNTIYF
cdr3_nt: TGTGCCAGTAGTATTCGGGAAACTAGCTCTGGAAACACCATATATTTT

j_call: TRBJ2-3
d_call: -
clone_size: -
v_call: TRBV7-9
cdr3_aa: CASSLVGGASSTDTQYF
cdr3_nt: TGTGCCAGCAGCTTAGTCGGCGGGGCTTCTAGCACAGATACGCAGTATTTT

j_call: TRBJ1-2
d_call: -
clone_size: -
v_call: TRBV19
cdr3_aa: CASSMMVSDYGYTF
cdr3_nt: TGTGCCAGTAGTATGATGGTCAGCGACTATGGCTACACCTTC

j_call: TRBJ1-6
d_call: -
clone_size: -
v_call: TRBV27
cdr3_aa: CASSSREYNSPLHF
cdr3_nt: TGTGCCAGCAGTTCCCGGGAGTATAATTCACCCCTCCACTTT

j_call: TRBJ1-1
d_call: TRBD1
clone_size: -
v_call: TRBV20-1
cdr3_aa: CSASFDRGHSGNTEAFF
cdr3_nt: TGCAGTGCTAGTTTCGACAGGGGACACTCGGGGAACACTGAAGCTTTCTTT

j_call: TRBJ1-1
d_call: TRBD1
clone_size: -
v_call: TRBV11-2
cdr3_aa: CASSRDRGGEAFF
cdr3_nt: TGTGCCAGCAGCCGGGACAGGGGTGGTGAAGCTTTCTTT

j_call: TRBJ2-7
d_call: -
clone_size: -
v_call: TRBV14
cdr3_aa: CASSPVRRGEQYF
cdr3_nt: TGTGCCAGCAGCCCCGTCCGTCGGGGCGAGCAGTACTTC

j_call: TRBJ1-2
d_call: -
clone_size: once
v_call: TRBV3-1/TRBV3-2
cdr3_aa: CASSQAGAVDGYTF
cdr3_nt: TGTGCCAGCAGCCAAGCAGGGGCCGTCGATGGCTACACCTTC

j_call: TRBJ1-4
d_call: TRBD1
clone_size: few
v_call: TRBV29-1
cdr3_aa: CSVEGNRGVGEKLFF
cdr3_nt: TGCAGCGTTGAAGGCAACAGGGGGGTCGGCGAAAAACTGTTTTTT

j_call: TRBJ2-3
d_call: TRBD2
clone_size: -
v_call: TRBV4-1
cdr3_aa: CASSQSSGVLNTQYF
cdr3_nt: TGCGCCAGCAGCCAATCTAGCGGGGTCCTGAATACGCAGTATTTT

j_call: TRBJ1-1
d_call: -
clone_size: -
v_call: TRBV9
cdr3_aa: CASSVGSWTEAFF
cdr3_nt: TGTGCCAGCAGCGTAGGGAGTTGGACTGAAGCTTTCTTT

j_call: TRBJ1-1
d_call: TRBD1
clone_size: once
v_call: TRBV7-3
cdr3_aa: CASSAGTGGAEAFF
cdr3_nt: TGTGCCAGCAGCGCCGGGACAGGGGGGGCTGAAGCTTTCTTT

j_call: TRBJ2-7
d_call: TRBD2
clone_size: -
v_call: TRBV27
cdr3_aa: CASSPAGGTYEQYF
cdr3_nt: TGTGCCAGCAGCCCAGCGGGGGGGACCTACGAGCAGTACTTC

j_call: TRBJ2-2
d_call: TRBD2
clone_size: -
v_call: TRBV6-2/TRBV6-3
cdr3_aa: CASSYSQTSIRELFF
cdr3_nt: TGTGCCAGCAGTTATTCTCAGACTAGCATCAGGGAGCTGTTTTTT

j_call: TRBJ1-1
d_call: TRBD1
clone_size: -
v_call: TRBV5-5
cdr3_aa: CASSSDIRQGRTEAFF
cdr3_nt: TGTGCCAGCAGCTCCGACATACGACAGGGCAGGACTGAAGCTTTCTTT

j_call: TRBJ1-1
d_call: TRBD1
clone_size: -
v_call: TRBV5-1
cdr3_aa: CASSSGTGNTEAFF
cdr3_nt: TGCGCCAGCAGCTCAGGGACAGGGAACACTGAAGCTTTCTTT

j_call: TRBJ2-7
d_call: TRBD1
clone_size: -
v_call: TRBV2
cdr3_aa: CATGRDYEQYF
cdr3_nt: TGTGCGACAGGGAGAGACTACGAGCAGTACTTC

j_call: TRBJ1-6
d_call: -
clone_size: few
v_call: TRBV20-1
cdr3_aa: CSASSRGSPLHF
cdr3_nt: TGCAGTGCTAGTAGTAGGGGTTCACCCCTCCACTTT

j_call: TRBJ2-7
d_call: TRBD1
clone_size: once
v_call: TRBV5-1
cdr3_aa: CASSPGTAIDSEQYF
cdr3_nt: TGCGCCAGCAGCCCGGGGACAGCCATCGACAGCGAGCAGTACTTC

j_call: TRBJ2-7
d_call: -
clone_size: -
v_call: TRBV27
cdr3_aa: CASSLSLAGEQYF
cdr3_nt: TGTGCCAGCAGTTTATCATTGGCGGGCGAGCAGTACTTC

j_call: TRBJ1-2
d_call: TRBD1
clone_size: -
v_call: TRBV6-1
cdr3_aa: CASSARDRESNYGYTF
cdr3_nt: TGTGCCAGCAGTGCTAGGGACAGGGAGTCTAACTATGGCTACACCTTC

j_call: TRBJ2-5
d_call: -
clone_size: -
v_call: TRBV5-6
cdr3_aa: CASSLAGVGETQYF
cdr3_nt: TGTGCCAGCAGCTTGGCAGGCGTCGGAGAGACCCAGTACTTC

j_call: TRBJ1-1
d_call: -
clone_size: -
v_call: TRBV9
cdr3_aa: CASSVDGSLMNTEAFF
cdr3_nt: TGTGCCAGCAGCGTAGATGGCAGTTTAATGAACACTGAAGCTTTCTTT

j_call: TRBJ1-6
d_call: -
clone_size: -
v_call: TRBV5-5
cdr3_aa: CASSFGPNPHSPLHF
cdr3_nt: TGTGCCAGCAGCTTTGGCCCGAACCCACATTCACCCCTCCACTTT

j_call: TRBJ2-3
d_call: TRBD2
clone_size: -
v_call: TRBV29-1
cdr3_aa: CSVAPLGSGGASDTQYF
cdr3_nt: TGCAGCGTTGCCCCCCTGGGTAGCGGGGGGGCTAGTGATACGCAGTATTTT

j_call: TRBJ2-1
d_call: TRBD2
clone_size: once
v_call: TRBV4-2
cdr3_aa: CASSQDPAGVYNEQFF
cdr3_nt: TGTGCCAGCAGCCAAGACCCAGCGGGAGTCTACAATGAGCAGTTCTTC

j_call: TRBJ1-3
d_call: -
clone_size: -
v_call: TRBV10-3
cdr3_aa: CAIRSGEMSGNTIYF
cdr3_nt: TGTGCCATCAGGTCGGGGGAGATGTCTGGAAACACCATATATTTT

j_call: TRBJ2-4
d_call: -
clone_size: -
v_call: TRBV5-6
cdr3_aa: CASSLVQGRDIQYF
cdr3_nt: TGTGCCAGCAGCTTGGTCCAGGGGAGGGACATTCAGTACTTC

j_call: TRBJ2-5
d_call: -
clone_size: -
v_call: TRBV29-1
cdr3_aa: CSVEQGGETQYF
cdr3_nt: TGCAGCGTTGAACAGGGGGGAGAGACCCAGTACTTC

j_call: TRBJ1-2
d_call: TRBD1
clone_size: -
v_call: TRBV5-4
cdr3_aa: CASSLGPPGQGGYTF
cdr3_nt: TGTGCCAGCAGCTTGGGGCCACCGGGACAGGGTGGCTACACCTTC

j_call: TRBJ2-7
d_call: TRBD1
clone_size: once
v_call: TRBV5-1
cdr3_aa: CASSLGVLGQGNYEQYF
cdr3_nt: TGCGCCAGCAGCTTGGGGGTGTTGGGACAGGGGAACTACGAGCAGTACTTC

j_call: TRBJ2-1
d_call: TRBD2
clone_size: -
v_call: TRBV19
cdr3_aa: CASEGTSGRAGPNEQFF
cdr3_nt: TGTGCCAGTGAAGGGACTAGCGGGAGGGCCGGGCCCAATGAGCAGTTCTTC

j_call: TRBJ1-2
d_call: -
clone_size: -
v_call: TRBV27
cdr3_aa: CASRAGGNGYTF
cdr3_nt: TGTGCCAGCAGGGCGGGCGGGAATGGCTACACCTTC

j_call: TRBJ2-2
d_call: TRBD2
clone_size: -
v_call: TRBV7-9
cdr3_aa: CASSFRLADTGELFF
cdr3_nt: TGTGCCAGCAGCTTTAGACTAGCAGATACCGGGGAGCTGTTTTTT

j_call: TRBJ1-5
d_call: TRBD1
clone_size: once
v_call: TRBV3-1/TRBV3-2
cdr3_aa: CASSQTGGWNNQPQHF
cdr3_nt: TGTGCCAGCAGTCAGACAGGGGGCTGGAACAATCAGCCCCAGCATTTT

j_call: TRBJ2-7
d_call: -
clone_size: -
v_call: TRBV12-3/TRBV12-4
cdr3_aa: CASSFGYEQYF
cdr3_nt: TGTGCCAGCAGTTTCGGCTACGAGCAGTACTTC